The rows below give T cell receptor beta chains drawn from one sample of a study of cytomegalovirus exposure and HLA in healthy donors. TCRdb's table, derived via immunoSEQ multiplex PCR, lists solely in-frame clones and lacks some. Among around 190,000 clones listed, about 77% were seen once. Sequenced: PBMCs. The receptors were gathered from a man aged 55 to 70 in good health and CMV-seronegative. Each CDR3 is given with its conserved first and last residue. The D gene is left open where the match is weak. A row's size may be missing; if present it is once, few, many or a size class.

J | D | V | size | CDR3 | DNA
TRBJ1-4 | . | TRBV18 | . | CASSPLIASAAANEKLFF | TGTGCCAGCTCACCACTTATCGCATCGGCAGCGGCTAATGAAAAACTGTTTTTT
TRBJ2-7 | . | TRBV10-3 | . | CAISESVSFTSYEQYF | TGTGCCATCAGTGAGTCGGTTAGCTTTACCTCCTACGAGCAGTACTTC
TRBJ2-1 | TRBD1 | TRBV29-1 | . | CSVLGPRQGRSDEQFF | TGCAGCGTTCTCGGCCCGAGACAGGGGAGGTCCGATGAGCAGTTCTTC
TRBJ2-7 | TRBD2 | TRBV10-2 | . | CASRGGSSYEQYF | TGCGCCAGTCGCGGGGGAAGCTCCTACGAGCAGTACTTC
TRBJ1-6 | . | TRBV4-1 | once | CASSQRTTGGNSPLHF | TGCGCCAGCAGCCAGCGTACGACAGGCGGAAATTCACCCCTCCACTTT
TRBJ1-1 | . | TRBV4-1 | . | CASSQDRQGNTEAFF | TGCGCCAGCAGCCAAGATCGGCAGGGGAACACTGAAGCTTTCTTT
TRBJ2-3 | TRBD2 | TRBV12-5 | . | CASGSGTTQVTQYF | TGTGCTAGTGGTTCCGGGACTACCCAGGTTACGCAGTATTTT
TRBJ1-1 | . | TRBV18 | . | CASSFMNTEAFF | TGTGCCAGCTCGTTCATGAACACTGAAGCTTTCTTT
TRBJ2-7 | TRBD1 | TRBV10-3 | . | CAIGQGDLSYEQYF | TGTGCCATCGGGCAGGGGGACCTGTCCTACGAGCAGTACTTC
TRBJ1-3 | . | TRBV29-1 | . | CSVRSSGNTIYF | TGCAGCGTTCGGAGCTCTGGAAACACCATATATTTT
TRBJ2-1 | . | TRBV4-1 | . | CASSQDLPGLYNEQFF | TGCGCCAGCAGCCAAGACCTCCCGGGACTCTACAATGAGCAGTTCTTC
TRBJ1-3 | . | TRBV30 | . | CAWSVYGGNTIYF | TGTGCCTGGAGTGTATACGGGGGAAACACCATATATTTT
TRBJ2-5 | . | TRBV4-1 | . | CASSQAGVWEQETQYF | TGCGCCAGCAGCCAAGCGGGAGTTTGGGAACAAGAGACCCAGTACTTC
TRBJ2-2 | . | TRBV5-6 | once | CASSLSSGHANTGELFF | TGTGCCAGCAGCTTGTCTTCAGGCCACGCGAACACCGGGGAGCTGTTTTTT
TRBJ2-2 | . | TRBV7-3 | . | CASSLSTAGELFF | TGTGCCAGCAGCTTATCTACCGCTGGGGAGCTGTTTTTT
TRBJ1-1 | TRBD1 | TRBV5-1 | once | CASSREGASRNTEAFF | TGCGCCAGCAGCAGAGAGGGGGCGAGTCGGAACACTGAAGCTTTCTTT
TRBJ2-7 | TRBD2 | TRBV11-2 | . | CASSLYGGADYEQYF | TGTGCCAGCAGCTTATACGGGGGGGCCGACTACGAGCAGTACTTC
TRBJ1-1 | . | TRBV6-1 | . | CASSEGRTEAFF | TGTGCCAGCAGTGAAGGCCGGACTGAAGCTTTCTTT
TRBJ2-7 | . | TRBV6-1 | . | CASSGTDTYEQYF | TGTGCCAGCAGTGGCACGGACACCTACGAGCAGTACTTC
TRBJ2-3 | . | TRBV15 | . | CATSRDRGSGTDTQYF | TGTGCCACCAGCAGAGATCGGGGATCTGGCACAGATACGCAGTATTTT
TRBJ1-1 | TRBD1 | TRBV6-5 | . | CASSFTGQASNTEAFF | TGTGCCAGCAGTTTTACTGGACAGGCTTCGAACACTGAAGCTTTCTTT
TRBJ1-1 | . | TRBV10-3 | . | CAIRPTGMNTEAFF | TGTGCCATCAGACCGACAGGAATGAACACTGAAGCTTTCTTT
TRBJ1-3 | TRBD1 | TRBV28 | once | CASSFSSSGGSSGNTIYF | TGTGCCAGCAGTTTTTCGTCGTCAGGGGGTTCCTCTGGAAACACCATATATTTT
TRBJ2-7 | . | TRBV19 | . | CASSQGQSPTYEQYF | TGTGCCAGTAGTCAAGGACAGAGTCCGACCTACGAGCAGTACTTC
TRBJ2-7 | TRBD2 | TRBV5-4 | few | CASSWERESTYEQYF | TGTGCCAGCAGCTGGGAGCGGGAGTCCACCTACGAGCAGTACTTC
TRBJ2-1 | TRBD2 | TRBV5-6 | once | CASSPLWGGTTYNEQFF | TGTGCCAGCAGCCCCCTTTGGGGGGGGACTACCTACAATGAGCAGTTCTTC
TRBJ1-2 | TRBD1 | TRBV5-6 | few | CASSLVLAGGYGYPF | TGTGCCAGCAGCTTGGTCTTAGCAGGGGGATATGGCTACCCCTTC
TRBJ2-5 | TRBD2 | TRBV2 | . | CASMTLGGFDETQYF | TGTGCCAGCATGACGTTGGGGGGGTTCGACGAGACCCAGTACTTC
TRBJ1-1 | . | TRBV19 | few | CATHPGTNTPNTEAFF | TGTGCCACCCACCCCGGGACAAACACACCGAACACTGAAGCTTTCTTT
TRBJ2-7 | TRBD1 | TRBV6-1 | . | CASSRTGGADEQYF | TGTGCCAGCAGTAGGACAGGGGGCGCGGACGAGCAGTACTTC
TRBJ1-2 | . | TRBV28 | . | CASSLPPNYGYTF | TGTGCCAGCAGTTTACCTCCTAACTATGGCTACACCTTC
TRBJ2-5 | . | TRBV19 | . | CASSNSVFRETQYF | TGTGCCAGTAGTAATTCGGTTTTTCGAGAGACCCAGTACTTC
TRBJ2-7 | TRBD2 | TRBV7-9 | . | CASSLALAGALDEQYF | TGTGCCAGCAGCTTAGCGCTAGCGGGAGCCCTTGACGAGCAGTACTTC
TRBJ2-7 | . | TRBV18 | once | CASSPETTYEQYF | TGTGCCAGCTCACCCGAGACAACTTACGAGCAGTACTTC
TRBJ1-5 | . | TRBV15 | . | CATSRPLVSNQPQHF | TGTGCCACCAGCAGACCACTCGTGAGCAATCAGCCCCAGCATTTT
TRBJ1-1 | TRBD1 | TRBV5-1 | once | CASSVTGTVNTEAFF | TGCGCCAGCAGTGTGACCGGGACAGTGAACACTGAAGCTTTCTTT
TRBJ1-1 | TRBD1 | TRBV2 | . | CASRGTDPNTEAFF | TGTGCCAGCAGGGGGACAGACCCGAACACTGAAGCTTTCTTT
TRBJ2-6 | TRBD1 | TRBV5-4 | . | CASSSPGQGAGANVLTF | TGTGCCAGCAGCTCCCCGGGACAGGGGGCTGGGGCCAACGTCCTGACTTTC
TRBJ2-1 | TRBD2 | TRBV6-4 | . | CASSDTGGANNEQFF | TGTGCCAGCAGTGACACCGGGGGGGCGAACAATGAGCAGTTCTTC
TRBJ2-7 | . | TRBV15 | . | CATSSGGQPYEQYF | TGTGCCACCAGCAGTGGAGGGCAGCCCTACGAGCAGTACTTC
TRBJ1-2 | . | TRBV28 | . | CASSLARRYGYTF | TGTGCCAGCAGTTTGGCCAGGAGGTATGGCTACACCTTC
TRBJ1-5 | TRBD1 | TRBV15 | . | CATGTDGNQPQHF | TGTGCCACAGGGACAGACGGCAATCAGCCCCAGCATTTT
TRBJ2-3 | TRBD2 | TRBV19 | few | CASSTPLTSRRTDTQYF | TGTGCCAGTAGTACCCCCCTGACTAGCAGACGCACAGATACGCAGTATTTT
TRBJ2-2 | TRBD1 | TRBV29-1 | medium-sized | CSVQRQGDTGELFF | TGCAGCGTTCAAAGACAGGGCGACACCGGGGAGCTGTTTTTT
TRBJ1-2 | . | TRBV6-5 | . | CASSSMPGTIYGYTF | TGTGCCAGCAGTTCCATGCCCGGGACAATCTATGGCTACACCTTC
TRBJ2-1 | TRBD2 | TRBV7-9 | . | CASSIPKIPSGYNEQFF | TGTGCCAGCAGCATACCGAAGATACCTAGCGGATACAATGAGCAGTTCTTC
TRBJ1-1 | . | TRBV5-1 | . | CASSLVQENTEAFF | TGCGCCAGCAGCTTGGTACAGGAGAACACTGAAGCTTTCTTT
TRBJ1-4 | . | TRBV4-3 | . | CASSQGSGEKLFF | TGCGCCAGCAGCCAAGGGTCAGGGGAAAAACTGTTTTTT
TRBJ2-1 | . | TRBV5-1 | . | CASSLGQGQYNEQFF | TGCGCCAGCAGCTTGGGCCAGGGACAATACAATGAGCAGTTCTTC
TRBJ2-7 | . | TRBV6-1 | . | CASRDSGSYEQYF | TGTGCCAGCAGGGACAGTGGATCCTACGAGCAGTACTTC